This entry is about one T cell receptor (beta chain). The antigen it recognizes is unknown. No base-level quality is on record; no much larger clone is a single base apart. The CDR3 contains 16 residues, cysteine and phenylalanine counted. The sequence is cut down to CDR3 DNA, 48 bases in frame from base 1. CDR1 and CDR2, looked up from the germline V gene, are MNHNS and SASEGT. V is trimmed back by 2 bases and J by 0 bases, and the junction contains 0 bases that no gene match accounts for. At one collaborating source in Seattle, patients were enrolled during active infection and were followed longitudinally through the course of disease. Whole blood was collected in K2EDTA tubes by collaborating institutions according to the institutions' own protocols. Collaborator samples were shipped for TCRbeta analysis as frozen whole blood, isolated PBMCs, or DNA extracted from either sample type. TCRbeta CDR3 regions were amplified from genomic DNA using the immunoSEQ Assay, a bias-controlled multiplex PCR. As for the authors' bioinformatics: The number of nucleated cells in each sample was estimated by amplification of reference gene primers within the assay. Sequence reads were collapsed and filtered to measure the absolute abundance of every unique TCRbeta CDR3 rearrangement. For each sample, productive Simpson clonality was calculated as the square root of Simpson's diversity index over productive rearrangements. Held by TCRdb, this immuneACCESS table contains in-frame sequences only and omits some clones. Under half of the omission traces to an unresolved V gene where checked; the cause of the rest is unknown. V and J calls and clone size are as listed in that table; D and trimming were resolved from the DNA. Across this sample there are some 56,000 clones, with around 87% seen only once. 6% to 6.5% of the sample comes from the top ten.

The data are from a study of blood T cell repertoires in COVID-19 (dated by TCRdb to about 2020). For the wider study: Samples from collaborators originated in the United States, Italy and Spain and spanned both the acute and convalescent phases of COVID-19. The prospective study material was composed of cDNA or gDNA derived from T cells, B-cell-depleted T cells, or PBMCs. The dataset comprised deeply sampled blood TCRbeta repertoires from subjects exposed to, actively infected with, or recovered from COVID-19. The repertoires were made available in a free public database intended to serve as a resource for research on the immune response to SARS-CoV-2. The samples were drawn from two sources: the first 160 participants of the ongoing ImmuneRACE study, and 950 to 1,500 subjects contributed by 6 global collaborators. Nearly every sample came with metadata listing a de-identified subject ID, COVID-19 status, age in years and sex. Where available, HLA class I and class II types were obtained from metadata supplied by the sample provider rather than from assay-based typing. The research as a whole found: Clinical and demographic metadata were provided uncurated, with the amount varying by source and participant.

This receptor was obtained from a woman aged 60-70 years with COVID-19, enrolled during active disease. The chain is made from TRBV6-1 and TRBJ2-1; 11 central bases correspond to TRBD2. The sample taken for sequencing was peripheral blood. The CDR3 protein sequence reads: CASSELAGGSYNEQFF. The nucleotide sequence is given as TGTGCCAGCAGTGAACTAGCGGGAGGCTCCTACAATGAGCAGTTCTTC.